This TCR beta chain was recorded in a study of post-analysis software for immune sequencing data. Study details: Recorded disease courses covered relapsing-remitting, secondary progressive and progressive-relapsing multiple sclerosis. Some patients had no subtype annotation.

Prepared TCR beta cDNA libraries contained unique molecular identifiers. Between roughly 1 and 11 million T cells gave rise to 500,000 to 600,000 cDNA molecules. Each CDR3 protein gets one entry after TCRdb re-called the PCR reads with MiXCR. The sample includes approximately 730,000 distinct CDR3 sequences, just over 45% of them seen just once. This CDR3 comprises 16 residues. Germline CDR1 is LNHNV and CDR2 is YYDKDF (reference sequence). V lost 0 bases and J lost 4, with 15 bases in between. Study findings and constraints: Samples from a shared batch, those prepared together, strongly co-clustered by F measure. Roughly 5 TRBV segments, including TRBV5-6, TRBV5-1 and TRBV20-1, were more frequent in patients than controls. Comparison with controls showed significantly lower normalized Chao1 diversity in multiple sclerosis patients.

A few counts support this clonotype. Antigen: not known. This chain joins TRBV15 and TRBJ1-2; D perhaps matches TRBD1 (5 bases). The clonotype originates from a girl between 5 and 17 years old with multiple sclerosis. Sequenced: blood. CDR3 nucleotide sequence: TGTGCCACCAGCAGAGAAAGGTCCGGGGGGATCTATGGCTACACCTTC. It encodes CATSRERSGGIYGYTF.